The 15 T cell receptor beta chains reported below all come from one sample, sequenced in a study of a mutant IDH1 vaccine in newly diagnosed glioma. Their recognized antigens are unknown. This table comes from immunoSEQ multiplex PCR, and its TCRdb copy is limited to in-frame clones, with some not included. The sample contains 44,000 or so clones, around 86% of which appear only once. The time point denotes: week 35, safety follow-up. Each dose of the vaccine consisted of 300 ug of mutant IDH1 20-mer peptide, with topical imiquimod. Sequencing used PBMCs, obtained from a glioma patient whose treatment included an IDH1 peptide vaccine. The receptor set was obtained from a woman in her 40s with glioma. Some clones in this sample may be carry-over from other donors' samples.

This clone was seen only once. The chain combines TRBV5-1 with TRBJ2-7; tentative D call: TRBD1 (5 bases). The CDR3 totals 15 residues. Germline lookup yields CDR1 SGHRS and CDR2 YFSETQ. V shed 0 bases and J shed 4 bases, with 14 bases lying between them. The CDR3 sequence: CASSLEGQGPYEQYF. The CDR3 region has the DNA TGCGCCAGCAGCTTGGAGGGGCAGGGCCCATACGAGCAGTACTTC.

J is TRBJ1-3 and V is TRBV6-1; D is ambiguous. CDR1 and CDR2 (germline): MNHNS, SASEGT. Trimming removed 8 bases from V and 4 bases from J, with 15 bases in between. CDR3 length equals 14 residues. CDR3 DNA: TGTGCCAGCCAAAAGGCCCTCGCCGGAAACACCATATATTTT. Amino acid sequence: CASQKALAGNTIYF.

The chain carries TRBV5-1 and TRBJ1-1; 12 nucleotides line up with TRBD1. Germline V gives CDR1 SGHRS, CDR2 YFSETQ. Trimming cost V 4 bases and J 5 bases; bases outside gene matches: 6. The length of the CDR3 is 15 residues. The CDR3 DNA reads TGCGCCAGCAGCGGGGGACAGGGGGCGCGTACTGAAGCTTTCTTT. Translating gives CASSGGQGARTEAFF.

In this sample, this clone turned up once. This chain uses TRBV28 with TRBJ1-2, with 7 bases lining up with TRBD1. CDR3 length: 13 residues. The V gene's germline CDR1 is MDHEN and CDR2 SYDVKM. Trimming at V came to 6 bases and at J to 3 bases, leaving 4 bases not matched to a gene. For the CDR3, the DNA is TGTGCCAGCAGACAGGGGCAGGACTATGGCTACACCTTC. This encodes CASRQGQDYGYTF.

The chain couples TRBV15 to TRBJ2-7, with TRBD1 matching 9 bases. Looked up from germline, CDR1 is LNHNV and CDR2 is YYDKDF (reference sequence). J gave up 3 bases and V 1 base, and 4 bases lay outside the gene matches. This CDR3 comprises 15 residues. In DNA, the CDR3 is TGTGCCACCAGCAGAGCCCCGACAGGGGGCTACGAGCAGTACTTC. It encodes CATSRAPTGGYEQYF.

The CDR3 loop reads CASSQIRDRLNQPQHF. The DNA of the CDR3 is TGCGCCAGCAGCCAAATCCGGGACAGGTTAAATCAGCCCCAGCATTTT. The chain employs TRBV4-1 and TRBJ1-5; 8 bases match TRBD1. This CDR3 has 16 residues. With 2 bases clipped from V and 4 bases from J, the junction kept 7 bases outside the gene matches. Germline-derived CDR1 and CDR2 are MGHRA and YSYEKL.

This clone was seen more than once but under ten times. The V call is TRBV19, the J call TRBJ1-2; D unclear. The CDR3 totals 11 residues. The germline V gene encodes CDR1 LNHDA and CDR2 SQIVND (reference sequence). V gave up 8 bases and J gave up 1 base, with 5 bases separating them. CDR3 protein: CASEDNYGYTF. The DNA of the CDR3 is TGTGCCAGTGAGGATAACTATGGCTACACCTTC.

The chain links TRBV9 to TRBJ1-1; D not resolved. Germline V CDR1 and CDR2: SGDLS, YYNGEE. The CDR3 is made up of 13 amino acids. Trimming left V 4 bases short and J 1 base short, with 8 bases between. The chain's CDR3 is CASSLSWNTEAFF. CDR3 bases: TGTGCCAGCAGCCTATCCTGGAACACTGAAGCTTTCTTT. Full variable domain (missing parts from reference TRBV9 and TRBJ1-1): DSGVTQTPKHLITATGQRVTLRCSPRSGDLSVYWYQQSLDQGLQFLIQYYNGEERAKGNILERFSAQQFPDLHSELNLSSLELGDSALYFCASSLSWNTEAFFGQGTRLTVV.

The rearrangement links TRBV7-8 to TRBJ2-7, with 11 bases lining up with TRBD2. This CDR3 has 16 amino acids. CDR1 SGHVS and CDR2 FQNEAQ come from the germline V gene. The V gene end was trimmed by 5 bases and the J gene end by 5 bases; junction bases not matched to a gene: 11. Written as DNA, the CDR3 is TGTGCCAGCAGCGCCCTAACTAGCGGGAGAGTACACGAGCAGTACTTC. Protein sequence: CASSALTSGRVHEQYF. The complete variable domain, with remaining parts taken from reference TRBV7-8 and TRBJ2-7, reads GAGVSQSPRYKVAKRGQDVALRCDPISGHVSLFWYQQALGQGPEFLTYFQNEAQLDKSGLPSDRFFAERPEGSVSTLKIQRTQQEDSAVYLCASSALTSGRVHEQYFGPGTRLTVT.

This clone was seen only a few times. This chain joins TRBV19 and TRBJ1-1, with D uncertain. Germline CDR1 LNHDA, CDR2 SQIVND (reference sequence). Trimming removed 7 bases from V and 3 bases from J, with 21 bases in between. The CDR3 runs to 16 residues. The CDR3 loop is CASKLRGSKSHTEAFF. DNA of the CDR3: TGTGCCAGTAAGTTGCGGGGTAGCAAGTCCCACACTGAAGCTTTCTTT.

The rearrangement joins TRBV5-1 to TRBJ1-1; 10 nucleotides align to TRBD1. The CDR3 is 15 residues long. V trimming: 3 bases; J trimming: 1 base; junction bases outside the gene matches: 3. Looked up from germline, CDR1 is SGHRS and CDR2 is YFSETQ. The CDR3 protein is CASSSWTGGNTEAFF. The CDR3 DNA reads as TGCGCCAGCAGCTCCTGGACAGGGGGGAACACTGAAGCTTTCTTT.

The chain couples TRBV6-5 to TRBJ2-7, with D hard to call. CDR3 size: 15 residues. V lost 0 bases and J lost 7, with 16 bases in between. Germline CDR1 reads MNHEY; CDR2 reads SVGAGI. CDR3 sequence reads: CASSYSVGSLREQYF. CDR3 DNA sequence: TGTGCCAGCAGTTACTCGGTGGGCAGCCTAAGGGAGCAGTACTTC.

V gene TRBV9 combines with J gene TRBJ2-3, with D unclear. Germline V CDR1 and CDR2: SGDLS, YYNGEE. V gave up 1 base and J gave up 6 bases, with 9 bases separating them. The CDR3 totals 13 residues. The CDR3 DNA reads as TGTGCCAGCAGCGTAACCCCCCCGGATACGCAGTATTTT. This gives the protein CASSVTPPDTQYF.

This chain uses TRBV7-2 with TRBJ1-6, with a possible D match to TRBD1 (6 bases). The CDR3 totals 16 residues. Germline values: CDR1 SGHTA, CDR2 FQGNSA. Trimming took off 3 bases at V and 11 bases at J, with 20 bases between the two ends. As DNA, the CDR3 is TGTGCCAGCAGCTTGGAGCTATGGTTGGACAGCACACCCCTCCACTTT. Its protein is CASSLELWLDSTPLHF.

The V and J genes are TRBV15 and TRBJ2-6; D is undetermined. This CDR3 contains 16 residues. Germline-derived CDR1 and CDR2 are LNHNV and YYDKDF (reference sequence). V lost 0 bases and J lost 1, with 7 bases in between. Here the CDR3 reads CATSRDSSSGANVLTF. CDR3 DNA sequence: TGTGCCACCAGCAGAGATTCGAGTTCTGGGGCCAACGTCCTGACTTTC.